This section outlines one T cell receptor beta chain sequence together with its context. What it recognizes is unknown. This entry comes from a study of cytomegalovirus exposure and HLA in healthy donors. Study-wide findings and caveats: The classifier, whose performance was assessed in both the original and validation cohorts, reportedly diagnosed cytomegalovirus status with high specificity and sensitivity.

The CDR3 extends over 17 amino acids. Trimming took 1 base from V and 5 from J, leaving 20 bases between them. CDR1 and CDR2 (germline): MNHNS, SASEGT. The study ran its PCR with 60 Vbeta and 13 Jbeta primers. The data were produced by immunoSEQ multiplex PCR, yet TCRdb's version contains in-frame clones alone and is incomplete. Among 55,000 to 70,000 clones listed, less than 85% were seen once. This sequence originates from a woman in her twenties or thirties in good health and CMV-seronegative. The chain is built from TRBV6-1 and TRBJ1-2; D uncertain. The sequencing input was PBMCs. This CDR3 reads CASSEELGAQPSYGYTF. The CDR3 nucleotides are TGTGCCAGCAGTGAAGAGTTGGGCGCCCAGCCCAGTTATGGCTACACCTTC.